Shown below are 29 T cell receptor beta chains from a single sample sequenced in a study of T cell repertoires in cytomegalovirus infection. No antigen is known for these receptors. MiXCR, applied by TCRdb to the reads, yields one record per CDR3 protein. The sample yields some 68,000 distinct CDR3 sequences, around 21% seen once. Input material: PBMCs, sequenced either directly or after in vitro stimulation (not recorded which). The source of these receptors is a human donor in good health (CMV status not recorded). Some clones in this sample may be carry-over from other donors' samples.

This chain connects TRBV6-5 to TRBJ2-5; D is unclear. V was cut by 6 bases and J by 4 bases, with 18 bases left in between. This CDR3 is built from 15 residues. Germline V lookup: CDR1 MNHEY, CDR2 SVGAGI. The CDR3 DNA is TGTGCCAGCAGCTCTGTTACCCGCCCGGGAGAGACCCAGTACTTC. Amino acid sequence: CASSSVTRPGETQYF.

The V gene is TRBV18, the J gene TRBJ2-5; 8 bases map to TRBD1. The CDR3 runs to 15 residues. In germline, CDR1 is KGHSH, CDR2 LQKENI. V lost 2 bases to trimming and J lost 5 bases; unmatched junction nucleotides: 7. This CDR3 reads CASSPNRGNFETQYF. CDR3 nucleotide sequence: TGTGCCAGCTCACCAAACAGGGGGAATTTTGAGACCCAGTACTTC.

The chain is built from TRBV5-4 and TRBJ2-7; 7 bases agree with TRBD2. The J segment lost 6 bases and the V segment lost 4 bases, leaving 19 bases of the junction unmatched. The CDR3 covers 17 residues. The germline CDR1 and CDR2 sequences are SGHNT and YYREEE (reference sequence). This CDR3 is CASSPGGLGGSLSEQYF. The CDR3 nucleotides read TGTGCCAGCAGCCCAGGTGGTTTGGGAGGGTCTTTGAGCGAGCAGTACTTC.

The rearrangement uses TRBV28 and TRBJ1-5; 8 nucleotides agree with TRBD1. With 3 bases clipped from V and 0 bases from J, the junction kept 13 bases outside the gene matches. CDR1 is MDHEN and CDR2 is SYDVKM in the germline V gene. The CDR3 length is 19 residues. Here the CDR3 reads CASSLPGQGSAYSNQPQHF. CDR3 nucleotide sequence: TGTGCCAGCAGTTTGCCCGGACAGGGTTCGGCATATAGCAATCAGCCCCAGCATTTT.

The chain couples TRBV4-1 to TRBJ2-7, with 9 nucleotides matching TRBD2. The J segment lost 7 bases and the V segment lost 4 bases, leaving 2 bases of the junction unmatched. The CDR3 has 12 amino acids. Per the germline V gene, CDR1 is MGHRA and CDR2 is YSYEKL. CDR3 sequence: CASSRGGEEQYF. The CDR3 DNA is TGCGCCAGCAGCCGCGGGGGGGAGGAGCAGTACTTC.

This chain links TRBV6-2 or TRBV6-3 with TRBJ2-7; D remains ambiguous. CDR3 size: 13 residues. V lost 2 bases, J lost 3 bases, and 8 bases lay in between. The germline V gene encodes CDR1 MNHEY and CDR2 SVGEGT. Written as DNA, the CDR3 is TGTGCCAGCAGTTACGGGCAGCTCTACGAGCAGTACGTC. It codes for CASSYGQLYEQYV.

The chain has TRBV27 and TRBJ1-1; D possibly corresponds to TRBD1 (6 bases). Trimming removed 3 bases at V and 3 bases at J, with 17 bases between. Germline-derived CDR1 and CDR2 are MNHEY and SMNVEV (reference sequence). The CDR3 is 16 residues long. CDR3 sequence: CASSFFGRGAHTEAFF. In nucleotides, the CDR3 is TGTGCCAGCAGTTTTTTCGGTCGGGGGGCGCACACTGAAGCTTTCTTT.

This rearrangement joins TRBV11-3 to TRBJ1-4, with TRBD1 identical over 10 bases. Germline CDR1 SGHNT, CDR2 YENEEA. Trimming took 5 bases from V and 5 from J; bases not matched to a gene: 8. The CDR3 runs 16 residues. As DNA, the CDR3 is TGTGCCAGCAGCGATTCCCCGGGACAGGGGAATGAAAAACTGTTTTTT. It encodes CASSDSPGQGNEKLFF. Based on the CDR3 plus reference TRBV11-3 and TRBJ1-4, the full variable domain is EAGVVQSPRYKIIEKKQPVAFWCNPISGHNTLYWYLQNLGQGPELLIRYENEEAVDDSQLPKDRFSAERLKGVDSTLKIQPAELGDSAVYLCASSDSPGQGNEKLFFGSGTQLSVL.

This clonotype was counted at least ten times. This rearrangement joins TRBV7-2 to TRBJ2-7; 8 bases are shared with TRBD1. This CDR3 region has 14 residues. The V gene end was trimmed by 5 bases and the J gene end by 2 bases; junction bases not matched to a gene: 5. From germline, CDR1 is SGHTA and CDR2 FQGNSA. The CDR3 reads CASSGTGYTYEQYF. The CDR3 DNA is TGTGCCAGCAGCGGGACAGGTTACACCTACGAGCAGTACTTC.

This clonotype occurred many times. The chain has TRBV6-1 and TRBJ2-7, with D uncertain. V was shortened by 4 bases and J by 4 bases, with 14 bases between the two germline ends. This CDR3 is 14 amino acids long. Germline V gene data show CDR1 as MNHNS and CDR2 as SASEGT. The CDR3 region is CASSGGTITYEQYV. The CDR3 nucleotides read TGTGCCAGCAGTGGGGGAACAATCACTTACGAGCAGTACGTC.

The chain has TRBV9 and TRBJ2-5, with a tentative D call TRBD1 (5 bases). Between the trimmed V and J ends, which lost 6 bases and 1 base, there was a span of 13 bases. CDR1 is SGDLS and CDR2 is YYNGEE in the germline V gene. This CDR3 has 14 amino acids. The chain's CDR3 is CASNRQYSQETQYF. DNA for the CDR3: TGTGCCAGCAACCGACAGTACTCCCAAGAGACCCAGTACTTC.

A few counts support this clonotype. The V call is TRBV5-1, the J call TRBJ2-1, with TRBD2 identical over 12 bases. CDR1 and CDR2 from the germline V gene are SGHRS and YFSETQ. This CDR3 has 18 amino acids. J gave up 3 bases and V 3 bases, and 10 bases lay outside the gene matches. CDR3 nucleotide sequence: TGCGCCAGCAGCTGGGGGCCGGGGACTAGCGGGCACTACAATGAGCAGTTCTTC. Its translation: CASSWGPGTSGHYNEQFF. The full variable domain, completed using reference TRBV5-1 and TRBJ2-1, is KAGVTQTPRYLIKTRGQQVTLSCSPISGHRSVSWYQQTPGQGLQFLFEYFSETQRNKGNFPGRFSGRQFSNSRSEMNVSTLELGDSALYLCASSWGPGTSGHYNEQFFGPGTRLTVL.

V and J are TRBV7-1 and TRBJ2-3; no clear D. TRBV7-1 is reported as an ORF; its role is uncertain. The CDR3 is made up of 17 amino acids. The V end was cut by 3 bases, the J end by 0 bases, with 16 bases between. DNA for the CDR3: TGTGCCAGCAGCTCCGGCGTTTCGGTGTACAGCACAGATACGCAGTATTTT. This codes for CASSSGVSVYSTDTQYF.

This clonotype was seen at least ten times. The chain recombines TRBV7-3 with TRBJ1-2; D gene uncertain. CDR3 length: 13 residues. Germline values: CDR1 SGHTA, CDR2 FQGTGA. The V end lost 3 bases, the J end lost 2 bases, and 7 bases lay between the germline ends. The CDR3 region has the DNA TGTGCCAGCAGCTTGACACAGAACTATGGCTACACCTTC. Protein product: CASSLTQNYGYTF.

The gene calls are TRBV18 and TRBJ2-5; TRBD2 matches 13 bases. Trimming cost V 6 bases and J 3 bases; bases outside gene matches: 7. The germline V gene encodes CDR1 KGHSH and CDR2 LQKENI. CDR3 length equals 16 residues. CDR3 nucleotides: TGTGCCAGCTCCCCGCCCGGACTAGCGGGAGAAGAGACCCAGTACTTC. Its protein is CASSPPGLAGEETQYF.

The CDR3 protein is CASSSSRDRGFCSNQPQHF. In nucleotides, the CDR3 is TGCGCCAGCAGCTCATCCCGGGACAGGGGTTTTTGTAGCAATCAGCCCCAGCATTTT. V gene TRBV23-1 combines with J gene TRBJ1-5, with 10 positions matching TRBD1. TRBV23-1 is an ORF, and what it does is uncertain. This CDR3 has 19 residues. The V gene end was trimmed by 6 bases and the J gene end by 0 bases; junction bases not matched to a gene: 14.

This clonotype appeared a few times. J is TRBJ2-3 and V is TRBV11-2, with TRBD2 identical over 10 bases. CDR1 and CDR2 from the germline V gene are SGHAT and FQNNGV. Germline trimming cut 3 bases from V and 3 bases from J; bases unmatched to any gene: 9. The length of the CDR3 is 17 residues. The CDR3 reads CASSFRSGRADTDTQYF. CDR3 coding DNA: TGTGCCAGCAGCTTTAGGAGCGGGAGGGCCGATACAGATACGCAGTATTTT. The full variable domain, in which reference TRBV11-2 and TRBJ2-3 provide the parts outside the CDR3, is EAGVAQSPRYKIIEKRQSVAFWCNPISGHATLYWYQQILGQGPKLLIQFQNNGVVDDSQLPKDRFSAERLKGVDSTLKIQPAKLEDSAVYLCASSFRSGRADTDTQYFGPGTRLTVL.

This clonotype was found many times. The CDR3, as DNA: TGTGCCAGCAGCTTAGTAGGCAACTCCTACGAGCAGTACGTC. Translation gives CASSLVGNSYEQYV. The chain couples TRBV7-8 to TRBJ2-7; no definite D call. With 1 base removed from V and 0 bases from J, the gap between germline ends came to 7 bases. The CDR3 covers 14 residues. Germline CDR1 SGHVS, CDR2 FQNEAQ.

The chain carries TRBV19 and TRBJ1-1; 7 bases match TRBD1. In germline, CDR1 is LNHDA, CDR2 SQIVND (reference sequence). V was pared by 6 bases and J by 6 bases, with 7 bases of the junction left unmatched. The CDR3 runs 13 residues. CDR3 loop: CASSRGVTAEAFF. In DNA form, the CDR3 reads TGTGCCAGTAGCAGGGGGGTGACGGCTGAAGCTTTCTTT.

This clonotype was seen ten or more times. V gene TRBV7-2 combines with J gene TRBJ2-2; D perhaps matches TRBD2 (6 bases). Trimming left V 3 bases short and J 0 bases short, with 14 bases between. Germline CDR1 SGHTA, CDR2 FQGNSA. The CDR3 has 17 residues. The CDR3 DNA follows: TGTGCCAGCAGCTTGCTGGGGGGAGTCGCGAACACCGGGGAGCTGTTTTTT. Amino acids: CASSLLGGVANTGELFF.

This clonotype was observed at least ten times. The chain employs TRBV7-2 and TRBJ1-3; 8 nucleotides line up with TRBD1. The CDR3 loop spans 16 amino acids. V lost 2 bases and J lost 0; bases outside the gene matches: 3. The germline V gene has CDR1 SGHTA and CDR2 FQGNSA. CDR3 nucleotides: TGTGCCAGCAGCTTAACAGGGGGAGTCTCTGGAAACACCATATATTTT. Translation: CASSLTGGVSGNTIYF.

This rearrangement joins TRBV7-3 to TRBJ2-1; D tentatively fits TRBD1 or TRBD2 (5 bases each). The V and J ends lost 2 bases and 1 base respectively, with 15 bases between them. CDR1 and CDR2 from the germline V gene are SGHTA and FQGTGA. The CDR3 is 17 residues long. CDR3 bases: TGTGCCAGCAGCTTACGCGCCGGGACCAATTCCTACAATGAGCAGTTCTTC. Encoded protein: CASSLRAGTNSYNEQFF.

In nucleotides, the CDR3 is TGTGCCTGGGACACGGTGGCAAATGAAAAACTGTTTTTT. Encoded protein: CAWDTVANEKLFF. This chain joins TRBV30 and TRBJ1-4; the D is unclear. The germline V gene has CDR1 GTSNPN and CDR2 SVGIG (reference sequence). The V and J ends lost 5 bases and 5 bases respectively, with 12 bases between them. The CDR3 loop spans 13 amino acids. Based on the CDR3 plus reference TRBV30 and TRBJ1-4, the full variable domain is SQTIHQWPATLVQPVGSPLSLECTVEGTSNPNLYWYRQAAGRGLQLLFYSVGIGQISSEVPQNLSASRPQDRQFILSSKKLLLSDSGFYLCAWDTVANEKLFFGSGTQLSVL.

The chain combines TRBV12-5 with TRBJ2-1; TRBD2 aligns across 8 bases. From germline, CDR1 is LGHNT and CDR2 FRNRAP. This CDR3 is 12 amino acids long. CDR3 in amino acids: CVAGRVHNEQFF. The CDR3 coding sequence is TGTGTAGCGGGACGGGTCCACAATGAGCAGTTCTTC.

V gene TRBV6-6 combines with J gene TRBJ2-7; 8 bases are shared with TRBD2. The CDR3 totals 14 residues. V trimming: 6 bases; J trimming: 2 bases; junction bases outside the gene matches: 6. Germline CDR1 and CDR2: MNHNY and SVGAGI (reference sequence). The CDR3 spells CASRARTSTYEQYV. The CDR3 nucleotides read TGTGCCAGCAGGGCCCGGACTAGCACCTACGAGCAGTACGTC.

The chain recombines TRBV5-4 with TRBJ2-2; D is unclear. Germline CDR1 reads SGHNT; CDR2 reads YYREEE (reference sequence). Between the trimmed V and J ends, which lost 0 bases and 3 bases, there was a span of 6 bases. CDR3 length: 14 amino acids. The CDR3 region is CASSLGVDTGELFF. CDR3 coding DNA: TGTGCCAGCAGCTTGGGGGTTGACACCGGGGAGCTGTTTTTT.

This clonotype was recorded at least ten times. CDR3 amino acids: CASSLRQGIDYGYTF. CDR3 DNA sequence: TGTGCCAGCAGCTTAAGACAGGGTATTGACTATGGCTACACCTTC. The chain is built from TRBV7-6 and TRBJ1-2; 7 bases are a match to TRBD1. Germline V gives CDR1 SGHVS, CDR2 FNYEAQ. V was clipped by 2 bases and J by 3 bases; unmatched bases: 6. CDR3 length: 15 residues.

This clonotype was counted only a few times. The V gene is TRBV5-1, the J gene TRBJ2-1; D may match TRBD1 or TRBD2 (6 bases each). Per germline, CDR1 SGHRS and CDR2 YFSETQ. The V gene lost 0 bases and the J gene lost 1 base, with 14 bases spanning the gap. The CDR3 has 17 amino acids. CDR3 loop: CASSLVGGRGSYNEQFF. The CDR3 DNA follows: TGCGCCAGCAGCTTGGTGGGGGGCAGAGGGTCCTACAATGAGCAGTTCTTC.

This chain joins TRBV15 and TRBJ2-7, with D perhaps being TRBD1 or TRBD2 (5 bases each). In germline, CDR1 is LNHNV, CDR2 YYDKDF (reference sequence). The length of the CDR3 is 13 residues. V lost 7 bases to trimming and J lost 6 bases, with 16 bases between them. The CDR3 sequence: CATNDGTSGEQYF. The CDR3 DNA follows: TGTGCCACCAACGACGGGACGAGCGGCGAGCAGTACTTC.